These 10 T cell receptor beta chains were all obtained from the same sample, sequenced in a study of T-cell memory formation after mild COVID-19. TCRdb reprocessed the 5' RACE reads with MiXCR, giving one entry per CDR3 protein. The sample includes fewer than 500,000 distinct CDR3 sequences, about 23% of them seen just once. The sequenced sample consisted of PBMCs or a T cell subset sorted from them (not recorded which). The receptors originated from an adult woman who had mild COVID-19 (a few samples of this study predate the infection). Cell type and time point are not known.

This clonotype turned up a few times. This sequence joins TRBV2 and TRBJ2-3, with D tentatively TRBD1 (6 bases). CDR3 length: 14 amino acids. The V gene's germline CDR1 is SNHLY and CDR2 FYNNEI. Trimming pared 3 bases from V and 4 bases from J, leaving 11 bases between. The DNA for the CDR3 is TGTGCCAGCAGTGAGCTACAGGGCTCAGATACGCAGTATTTT. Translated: CASSELQGSDTQYF.

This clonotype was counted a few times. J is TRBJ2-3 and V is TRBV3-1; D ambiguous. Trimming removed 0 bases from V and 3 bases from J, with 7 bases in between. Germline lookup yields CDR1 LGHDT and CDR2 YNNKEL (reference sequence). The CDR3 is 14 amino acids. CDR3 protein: CASSQEGWTDTQYF. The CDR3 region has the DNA TGTGCCAGCAGCCAAGAGGGGTGGACAGATACGCAGTATTTT.

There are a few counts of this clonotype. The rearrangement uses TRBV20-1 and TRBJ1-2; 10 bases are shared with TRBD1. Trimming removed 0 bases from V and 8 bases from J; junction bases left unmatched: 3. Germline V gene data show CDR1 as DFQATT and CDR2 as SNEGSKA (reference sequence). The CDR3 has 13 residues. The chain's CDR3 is CSAREGQGGGYTF. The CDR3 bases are TGCAGTGCTAGAGAAGGACAGGGGGGAGGCTACACCTTC.

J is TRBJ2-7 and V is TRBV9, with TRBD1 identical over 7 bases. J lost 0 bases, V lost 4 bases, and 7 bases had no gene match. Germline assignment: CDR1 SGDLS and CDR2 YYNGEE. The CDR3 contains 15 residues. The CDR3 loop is CASSPQGQSSYEQYF. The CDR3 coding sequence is TGTGCCAGCAGCCCTCAGGGACAGAGCTCCTACGAGCAGTACTTC.

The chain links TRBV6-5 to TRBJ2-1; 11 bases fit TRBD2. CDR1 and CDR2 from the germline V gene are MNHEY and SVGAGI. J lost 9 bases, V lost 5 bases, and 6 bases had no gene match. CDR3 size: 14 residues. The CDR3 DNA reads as TGTGCCAGCAGTATTAGCGGGGGGGCGGGTGAGCAGTTCTTC. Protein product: CASSISGGAGEQFF.

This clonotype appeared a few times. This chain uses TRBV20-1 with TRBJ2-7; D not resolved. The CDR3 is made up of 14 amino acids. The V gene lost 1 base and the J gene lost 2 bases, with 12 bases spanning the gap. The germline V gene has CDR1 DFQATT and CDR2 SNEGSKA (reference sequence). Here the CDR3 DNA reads TGCAGTGCTAGAGTCCTGGCTATTGCCTACGAGCAGTACTTC. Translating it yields CSARVLAIAYEQYF.

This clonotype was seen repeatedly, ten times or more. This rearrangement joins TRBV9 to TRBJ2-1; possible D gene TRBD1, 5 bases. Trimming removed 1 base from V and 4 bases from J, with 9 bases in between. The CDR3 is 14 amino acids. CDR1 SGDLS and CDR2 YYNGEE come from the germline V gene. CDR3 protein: CASSVHTGYNEQFF. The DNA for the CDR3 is TGTGCCAGCAGCGTACATACAGGATACAATGAGCAGTTCTTC.

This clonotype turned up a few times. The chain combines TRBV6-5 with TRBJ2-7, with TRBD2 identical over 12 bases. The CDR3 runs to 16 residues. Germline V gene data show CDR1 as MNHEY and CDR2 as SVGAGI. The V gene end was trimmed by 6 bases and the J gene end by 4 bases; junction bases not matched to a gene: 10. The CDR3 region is CASRGLAGAESYEQYF. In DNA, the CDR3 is TGTGCCAGCAGGGGACTAGCGGGTGCAGAATCGTACGAGCAGTACTTC.

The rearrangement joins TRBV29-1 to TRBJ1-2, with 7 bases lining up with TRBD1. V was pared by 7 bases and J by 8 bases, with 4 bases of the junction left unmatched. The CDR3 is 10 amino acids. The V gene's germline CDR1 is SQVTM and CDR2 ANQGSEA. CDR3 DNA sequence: TGCAGCGGAAACAGGGGAGGCTACACCTTC. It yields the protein CSGNRGGYTF.

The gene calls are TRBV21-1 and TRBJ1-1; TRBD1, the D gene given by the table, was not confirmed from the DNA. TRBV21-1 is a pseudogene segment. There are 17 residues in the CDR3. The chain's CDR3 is CASSARKGCQGNTEAFF. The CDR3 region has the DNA TGTGCCAGCAGCGCTCGAAAGGGTTGCCAGGGGAACACTGAAGCTTTCTTT.